One and the same sample provided the 11 T cell receptor beta chains below, sequenced in a study of shared clonotypes between healthy human individuals. Generated by immunoSEQ multiplex PCR, the TCRdb table keeps only in-frame clones and is missing some. The table includes 2 million to 2.5 million clones, under 95% detected once. The sequenced sample consisted of naive CD4+ T cells from PBMCs. Stated subset: CD45RA+ positively selected. These receptors all come from a man younger than 35 in good health. Some clones in this sample may be carry-over from other donors' samples.

This clone was found a few times. The chain joins TRBV7-7 to TRBJ2-2; no clear D. V lost 5 bases, J lost 2 bases, and 6 bases lay in between. CDR1 SSHAT and CDR2 FNYEAQ come from the germline V gene (reference sequence). The CDR3 has 13 amino acids. CDR3 sequence (DNA): TGTGCCAGCAGCCCCCTTAACACCGGGGAGCTGTTTTTT. Translating gives CASSPLNTGELFF.

With respect to this clone: Other nucleotide sequences from this sample produce the same CDR3. The chain has TRBV28 and TRBJ1-5, with 8 nucleotides matching TRBD1. J lost 4 bases, V lost 2 bases, and 4 bases had no gene match. The CDR3 is 15 residues long. CDR1 MDHEN and CDR2 SYDVKM come from the germline V gene. This chain's CDR3 is CASSLSRGRNQPQHF. The CDR3 DNA reads TGTGCCAGCAGTTTAAGCAGGGGGCGAAATCAGCCCCAGCATTTT.

This clone turned up a few times. At the DNA level, this CDR3 is encoded by other sequences in the same sample as well. The chain joins TRBV9 to TRBJ2-1; possibly TRBD2 for D (5 bases). From germline, CDR1 is SGDLS and CDR2 YYNGEE. The CDR3 covers 13 residues. V dropped 0 bases and J dropped 7 bases, with 8 bases sitting between them. In DNA form, the CDR3 reads TGTGCCAGCAGCGTAGCGGGAAAGAATGAGCAGTTCTTC. Translated: CASSVAGKNEQFF. The full variable domain, with the rest looked up from reference TRBV9 and TRBJ2-1, is DSGVTQTPKHLITATGQRVTLRCSPRSGDLSVYWYQQSLDQGLQFLIQYYNGEERAKGNILERFSAQQFPDLHSELNLSSLELGDSALYFCASSVAGKNEQFFGPGTRLTVL.

The V gene is TRBV5-4, the J gene TRBJ2-1, with TRBD2 identical over 10 bases. The CDR3 spans 16 residues. J gave up 5 bases and V 6 bases, and 11 bases lay outside the gene matches. The germline V gene encodes CDR1 SGHNT and CDR2 YYREEE (reference sequence). As DNA, the CDR3 is TGTGCCAGCACTCGCGGAGCGGGAGGGGGGGACAATGAGCAGTTCTTC. As protein: CASTRGAGGGDNEQFF.

This clone showed up just once. The chain uses TRBV11-3 and TRBJ2-1, with a possible D match to TRBD1 (6 bases). This CDR3 region has 14 residues. V was shortened by 1 base and J by 9 bases, with 13 bases between the two germline ends. The germline gives CDR1 SGHNT, CDR2 YENEEA. CDR3 in DNA: TGTGCCAGCAGCTTAGTTCTGGGGGCGAGTGAGCAGTTCTTC. Protein product: CASSLVLGASEQFF.

The CDR3 loop is CASRGIGYYEQFF. The CDR3 DNA follows: TGTGCCAGCAGAGGAATAGGGTACTATGAGCAGTTCTTC. This rearrangement joins TRBV11-2 to TRBJ2-1; D is ambiguous. Germline CDR1 is SGHAT and CDR2 is FQNNGV. V shed 6 bases and J shed 8 bases, with 14 bases lying between them. The CDR3 runs 13 residues.

The chain combines TRBV23-1 with TRBJ2-5; D call uncertain. TRBV23-1 is marked as an open reading frame, function uncertain. The V end lost 3 bases, the J end lost 5 bases, and 25 bases lay between the germline ends. This CDR3 spans 18 amino acids. CDR3 nucleotide sequence: TGCGCCAGCAGTCACGCCCCCCCGGTGTCCCTTCAGAAGGAGACCCAGTACTTC. Its protein is CASSHAPPVSLQKETQYF.

The V and J genes are TRBV5-8 and TRBJ2-3, with D unclear. V was shortened by 3 bases and J by 0 bases, with 5 bases between the two germline ends. Germline V gene sequence: CDR1 SGHTS, CDR2 YDEGEE. The CDR3 is made up of 13 amino acids. CDR3 loop: CASSSASTDTQYF. DNA for the CDR3: TGTGCCAGCAGCTCAGCCAGCACAGATACGCAGTATTTT. Full variable domain (missing parts from reference TRBV5-8 and TRBJ2-3): EAGVTQSPTHLIKTRGQQATLRCSPISGHTSVYWYQQALGLGLQFLLWYDEGEERNRGNFPPRFSGRQFPNYSSELNVNALELEDSALYLCASSSASTDTQYFGPGTRLTVL.

The rearrangement uses TRBV28 and TRBJ2-1; 7 bases agree with TRBD1. There are 15 residues in the CDR3. The V segment lost 2 bases and the J segment 7 bases; nucleotides outside the gene matches: 8. CDR1 and CDR2 (germline): MDHEN, SYDVKM. CDR3 sequence reads: CASSLGSAGGNEQFF. CDR3 DNA: TGTGCCAGCAGTTTAGGTTCGGCAGGGGGTAATGAGCAGTTCTTC.

This chain links TRBV7-7 with TRBJ2-5; unclear D gene. The CDR3 consists of 14 residues. CDR1 is SSHAT and CDR2 is FNYEAQ in the germline V gene (reference sequence). The germline V and J ends were trimmed by 1 base and 4 bases, with 10 bases remaining between them. This chain's CDR3 is CASSLVGFGETQYF. In nucleotides, the CDR3 is TGTGCCAGCAGCTTAGTAGGGTTCGGAGAGACCCAGTACTTC. The full variable domain, completed using reference TRBV7-7 and TRBJ2-5, is GAGVSQSPRYKVTKRGQDVTLRCDPISSHATLYWYQQALGQGPEFLTYFNYEAQPDKSGLPSDRFSAERPEGSISTLTIQRTEQRDSAMYRCASSLVGFGETQYFGPGTRLLVL.

This sequence joins TRBV5-1 and TRBJ2-3; D may match TRBD1 or TRBD2 (5 bases each). Germline V gene data show CDR1 as SGHRS and CDR2 as YFSETQ. The CDR3 totals 15 residues. Trimming removed 0 bases at V and 2 bases at J, with 10 bases between. CDR3 sequence reads: CASSLVGDPTDTQYF. The CDR3 coding sequence is TGCGCCAGCAGCTTGGTTGGGGACCCCACAGATACGCAGTATTTT.